The 29 T cell receptor beta chains in this list originate from one sample, sequenced in a study of CD8 T cells in ankylosing spondylitis. Overall study results and limits: A motif of several highly homologous TCR beta variants was seen as apparently characteristic of ankylosing spondylitis blood.

These TCRs are of unknown antigen specificity. TCRdb fed the 5' RACE reads into MiXCR, producing one record per CDR3 protein. The sample consists of about 540,000 distinct CDR3 sequences, more than 9.5% of them appearing once. Sample: blood, either unsorted or a sorted T cell fraction (not recorded which). These receptors were taken from a male donor with ankylosing spondylitis.

V gene TRBV11-2 combines with J gene TRBJ2-2; 9 bases are a match to TRBD2. CDR3 length: 17 amino acids. V shed 4 bases, J shed 4 bases, and the junction held 10 bases outside the gene matches. Germline V gene sequence: CDR1 SGHAT, CDR2 FQNNGV. CDR3 bases: TGTGCCAGCAGCTCCCTGGCTAGCGGGATTCGCACCGGGGAGCTGTTTTTT. It translates to CASSSLASGIRTGELFF.

In this sample, this clonotype turned up a few times. The V call is TRBV5-1, the J call TRBJ2-5, with D uncertain. V was cut by 1 base and J by 2 bases, with 12 bases left in between. CDR3 size: 15 residues. Germline assignment: CDR1 SGHRS and CDR2 YFSETQ. The CDR3 is CASSLSYHRQETQYF. DNA for the CDR3: TGCGCCAGCAGCTTGTCGTATCACCGACAAGAGACCCAGTACTTC. The complete variable domain, with remaining parts taken from reference TRBV5-1 and TRBJ2-5, reads KAGVTQTPRYLIKTRGQQVTLSCSPISGHRSVSWYQQTPGQGLQFLFEYFSETQRNKGNFPGRFSGRQFSNSRSEMNVSTLELGDSALYLCASSLSYHRQETQYFGPGTRLLVL.

In this sample, this clonotype turned up many times. V gene TRBV12-3 or TRBV12-4 combines with J gene TRBJ2-1; D possibly matches TRBD1 or TRBD2 (5 bases each). Deletions cut 6 bases from V and 5 bases from J, with 14 bases between. The length of the CDR3 is 14 residues. CDR3 protein: CASSPHGDDNEQFF. CDR3 DNA: TGTGCCAGCAGCCCCCATGGGGACGACAATGAGCAGTTCTTC.

This clonotype was picked up a small number of times. V gene TRBV27 combines with J gene TRBJ2-2; D is perhaps TRBD2 (5 bases). With 11 bases removed from V and 0 bases from J, the gap between germline ends came to 13 bases. Germline-derived CDR1 and CDR2 are MNHEY and SMNVEV (reference sequence). This CDR3 region has 14 residues. DNA of the CDR3: TGTGCCGCTGGAGGCAACGCGAACACCGGGGAGCTGTTTTTT. Protein product: CAAGGNANTGELFF.

V gene TRBV11-2 combines with J gene TRBJ2-1; D is unresolved. Trimming left V 6 bases short and J 9 bases short, with 9 bases between. CDR1 is SGHAT, CDR2 FQNNGV, per germline. This CDR3 region has 11 residues. The CDR3 nucleotides read TGTGCCAGCAGTAACCAGGTTGAGCAGTTCTTC. It encodes CASSNQVEQFF.

V and J are TRBV7-2 and TRBJ1-3, with no clear D. V lost 8 bases to trimming and J lost 2 bases, with 10 bases between them. This CDR3 has 13 amino acids. The germline V gene encodes CDR1 SGHTA and CDR2 FQGNSA. The CDR3 protein is CASGLVAGNTIYF. The CDR3, as DNA: TGTGCCAGCGGGCTCGTCGCTGGAAACACCATATATTTT.

The rearrangement joins TRBV11-2 to TRBJ1-1; no firm D call. Per the germline V gene, CDR1 is SGHAT and CDR2 is FQNNGV. The CDR3 contains 14 residues. V was clipped by 1 base and J by 4 bases, with 10 bases between them. CDR3 DNA: TGTGCCAGCAGCTTAGTAATTCCAGTCACTGAAGCTTTCTTT. This gives the protein CASSLVIPVTEAFF.

This clonotype was seen a handful of times. The chain combines TRBV7-2 with TRBJ2-4, with TRBD2 matching over 10 bases. Trimming at V came to 5 bases and at J to 3 bases, leaving 10 bases not matched to a gene. The CDR3 covers 17 residues. Germline-derived CDR1 and CDR2 are SGHTA and FQGNSA. CDR3 nucleotide sequence: TGTGCCAGCAGCCCCCGTAGGTCTAGCGGGAGCAAAAACATTCAGTACTTC. This encodes CASSPRRSSGSKNIQYF.

This clonotype appeared a few times. The gene calls are TRBV12-3 or TRBV12-4 and TRBJ2-1; 9 bases line up with TRBD2. V shed 3 bases and J 7 bases; nucleotides not matched to a gene: 16. The CDR3 contains 18 residues. The chain's CDR3 is CASSLGLAQGAPRNEQFF. CDR3 nucleotide sequence: TGTGCCAGCAGTTTGGGACTAGCCCAAGGGGCTCCAAGGAATGAGCAGTTCTTC.

This clonotype showed up just a few times. The chain employs TRBV7-9 and TRBJ2-2, with 8 positions matching TRBD2. From germline, CDR1 is SEHNR and CDR2 FQNEAQ (reference sequence). J was trimmed by 5 bases and V by 5 bases; bases with no gene match: 10. The length of the CDR3 is 16 residues. The CDR3 bases are TGTGCCAGCAGCCCCGGTATAGCGGGATATACCGGGGAGCTGTTTTTT. This translates into CASSPGIAGYTGELFF.

This clonotype appeared many times. The chain couples TRBV5-1 to TRBJ2-3; D ambiguous. This CDR3 has 15 amino acids. The germline V gene has CDR1 SGHRS and CDR2 YFSETQ. Trimming left V 1 base short and J 4 bases short, with 13 bases between. CDR3 sequence: CASSLSGRSSDTQYF. In nucleotides, the CDR3 is TGCGCCAGCAGCTTGTCCGGGCGGTCGTCAGATACGCAGTATTTT. The whole variable domain, remainder taken from reference TRBV5-1 and TRBJ2-3, is KAGVTQTPRYLIKTRGQQVTLSCSPISGHRSVSWYQQTPGQGLQFLFEYFSETQRNKGNFPGRFSGRQFSNSRSEMNVSTLELGDSALYLCASSLSGRSSDTQYFGPGTRLTVL.

CDR3 bases: TGCAGTGCCGACGGACTAGGGCGGACCGGGGAGCTGTTTTTT. This translates into CSADGLGRTGELFF. This chain uses TRBV20-1 with TRBJ2-2; the match to TRBD2 covers 7 bases. The junction had 9 bases not matched to a gene; V was cut back by 6 bases and J by 5 bases. The CDR3 is 14 amino acids. The V gene's germline CDR1 is DFQATT and CDR2 SNEGSKA (reference sequence).

The CDR3 loop reads CSAKRQGITDTQYF. In DNA, the CDR3 is TGCAGTGCTAAGAGACAGGGTATCACAGATACGCAGTATTTT. V gene TRBV20-1 combines with J gene TRBJ2-3, with 7 positions matching TRBD1. Germline loops: CDR1 DFQATT, CDR2 SNEGSKA (reference sequence). Losses at the gene ends were 4 bases for V and 2 bases for J; bases not matched to a gene: 6. This CDR3 region has 14 residues.

A few counts support this clonotype. The J gene is TRBJ2-2, the V gene TRBV7-2; TRBD1 matches at 11 bases. Germline trimming cut 7 bases from V and 4 bases from J; bases unmatched to any gene: 8. Germline CDR1 SGHTA, CDR2 FQGNSA. The CDR3 has 16 residues. In nucleotides, the CDR3 is TGTGCCAGCACCTGGACAGGGGGCGAAGGCACCGGGGAGCTGTTTTTT. Its translation is CASTWTGGEGTGELFF.

This clonotype was seen a few times. The chain uses TRBV7-2 and TRBJ1-3; D uncertain. Trimming removed 0 bases from V and 4 bases from J, with 13 bases in between. The CDR3 runs to 16 residues. Germline CDR1 reads SGHTA; CDR2 reads FQGNSA. This chain's CDR3 is CASSLAPPAGGNTIYF. CDR3 sequence (DNA): TGTGCCAGCAGCTTAGCACCGCCAGCGGGCGGAAACACCATATATTTT.

This clonotype showed up just a few times. The chain couples TRBV20-1 to TRBJ2-1, with D uncertain. This CDR3 is built from 12 residues. With 3 bases removed from V and 9 bases from J, the gap between germline ends came to 12 bases. CDR1 and CDR2 (germline): DFQATT, SNEGSKA (reference sequence). The CDR3 region is CSARFQVGEQFF. CDR3 nucleotide sequence: TGCAGTGCTAGGTTTCAGGTGGGTGAGCAGTTCTTC.

The chain employs TRBV11-1 and TRBJ2-7; weak D call: TRBD1 (5 bases). The germline V gene has CDR1 SGHAT and CDR2 FQDESV (reference sequence). Trimming took off 3 bases at V and 12 bases at J, with 12 bases between the two ends. The CDR3 sequence is 11 residues long. The CDR3 nucleotides are TGTGCCAGCAGCTTGGCAGGGAAGCTGTACGTC. Protein: CASSLAGKLYV.

CDR3 bases: TGCGCCAGCAGCCCCGGGGTTAGGGGACGGATAGGTGGGGCCAACGTCCTGACTTTC. Protein product: CASSPGVRGRIGGANVLTF. V is TRBV5-1 and J is TRBJ2-6; D possibly uses TRBD1 or TRBD2 (5 bases each). The germline V and J ends were trimmed by 4 bases and 3 bases, with 23 bases remaining between them. CDR1 is SGHRS and CDR2 is YFSETQ in the germline V gene. This CDR3 is built from 19 residues.

The chain joins TRBV19 to TRBJ1-1; D might be TRBD1 (6 bases). The CDR3 has 16 residues. Germline-derived CDR1 and CDR2 are LNHDA and SQIVND (reference sequence). The V and J ends lost 3 bases and 4 bases respectively, with 18 bases between them. The CDR3 coding sequence is TGTGCCAGTAGTATCGAAGGGGGGGGCCGCGCCACTGAAGCTTTCTTT. Amino acid sequence: CASSIEGGGRATEAFF.

The chain joins TRBV20-1 to TRBJ1-5, with 7 positions matching TRBD1. Germline CDR1 reads DFQATT; CDR2 reads SNEGSKA (reference sequence). V trimming: 6 bases; J trimming: 7 bases; junction bases outside the gene matches: 9. This CDR3 contains 13 residues. CDR3: CSARQGVEQPQHF. CDR3 nucleotides: TGCAGTGCCAGACAGGGAGTGGAACAGCCCCAGCATTTT.

This clonotype was recorded only once. The chain has TRBV12-3 or TRBV12-4 and TRBJ2-7; TRBD2 aligns across 10 bases. This CDR3 has 18 residues. In nucleotides, the CDR3 is TGTGCCAGCAGTTTACCCGGACTAGCGGAAGCTTGGGTCTACGAGCAGCACGTC. It encodes CASSLPGLAEAWVYEQHV.

The chain joins TRBV6-5 to TRBJ2-3; D may be TRBD2 (6 bases). Trimming cost V 2 bases and J 7 bases, with 22 bases left between them. There are 17 residues in the CDR3. Germline V CDR1 and CDR2: MNHEY, SVGAGI. The CDR3 is CASSYLPGLQLSNTQYF. The CDR3 coding sequence is TGTGCCAGCAGTTACCTACCGGGACTGCAGTTGTCAAATACGCAGTATTTT.

There are many counts of this clonotype. The rearrangement uses TRBV5-6 and TRBJ1-2, with D hard to call. Looked up from germline, CDR1 is SGHDT and CDR2 is YYEEEE. The V end was cut by 4 bases, the J end by 0 bases, with 19 bases between. This CDR3 contains 17 residues. The DNA of the CDR3 is TGTGCCAGCAGCCCCCCCAGGTGGAGGACCACTAACTATGGCTACACCTTC. Protein sequence: CASSPPRWRTTNYGYTF.

This clonotype occurred many times. The rearrangement uses TRBV12-3 or TRBV12-4 and TRBJ2-4; 9 bases line up with TRBD1. The CDR3 runs to 19 residues. The J segment lost 3 bases and the V segment lost 6 bases, leaving 18 bases of the junction unmatched. The CDR3 protein is CASSRTGTGSSLVKNIQYF. The CDR3 coding sequence is TGTGCCAGCAGCCGTACCGGGACAGGGTCCTCATTAGTCAAAAACATTCAGTACTTC.

This clonotype was seen at least ten times. V gene TRBV9 combines with J gene TRBJ2-2, with a tentative D call TRBD2 (6 bases). The CDR3 has 14 amino acids. The V gene's germline CDR1 is SGDLS and CDR2 YYNGEE. Trimming removed 0 bases at V and 7 bases at J, with 10 bases between. Here the CDR3 DNA reads TGTGCCAGCAGCGTAGGGGACTTTAACGGGGAGCTGTTTTTT. This gives the protein CASSVGDFNGELFF.

This clonotype occurred a few times. The chain combines TRBV27 with TRBJ1-6; D unclear. CDR1 and CDR2 (germline): MNHEY, SMNVEV (reference sequence). The ends were cut back, 3 bases at V and 4 bases at J, with 7 bases in the middle. The CDR3 runs to 14 residues. Written as DNA, the CDR3 is TGTGCCAGCAGTTTTGGAGGATATAATTCACCCCTCCACTTT. Protein sequence: CASSFGGYNSPLHF.

This chain uses TRBV3-1 with TRBJ1-1; D remains ambiguous. The CDR3 has 14 residues. The V and J ends lost 0 bases and 1 base respectively, with 6 bases between them. Per germline, CDR1 LGHDT and CDR2 YNNKEL (reference sequence). The CDR3 is CASSQDHGNTEAFF. The CDR3 coding sequence is TGTGCCAGCAGCCAAGATCACGGGAACACTGAAGCTTTCTTT.

The V and J genes are TRBV4-1 and TRBJ2-3; tentatively, D is TRBD2 (5 bases). The CDR3 totals 18 residues. Germline loops: CDR1 MGHRA, CDR2 YSYEKL. Trimming shortened V by 3 bases and J by 2 bases, and 21 bases separated the two germline ends. The CDR3 DNA reads as TGCGCCAGCAGCCACCCAATATCCCCTGAGGGATCCACAGATACGCAGTATTTT. Translated: CASSHPISPEGSTDTQYF.

The sample holds one count of this clonotype. The chain has TRBV2 and TRBJ2-1, with TRBD2 identical over 10 bases. The CDR3 is 17 residues long. From germline, CDR1 is SNHLY and CDR2 FYNNEI. Trimming cost V 6 bases and J 7 bases; bases outside gene matches: 15. DNA of the CDR3: TGTGCCAGCAGATCTCGGATCCTAGCGGGAGTGGGGAATGAGCAGTTCTTC. Its protein is CASRSRILAGVGNEQFF.